These T cell receptor beta chains were read from a single sample in a study of shared clonotypes between healthy human individuals. The protocol was immunoSEQ multiplex PCR, while the TCRdb copy is restricted to in-frame clones and leaves out a portion. The sample consists of over 2 million clones, roughly 95% of them appearing once. Source material: naive CD4+ T cells sorted from blood. All receptors come from a man aged 18 to 29 in good health. CDR3s include the opening cysteine and the closing phenylalanine or tryptophan. D genes are given only for firm matches. Only part of the rows carry a size: once, few, many, or a class if the clone is expanded.

size: -; D: TRBD1; J: TRBJ2-7; V: TRBV7-3; CDR3: CASSLDGTGRYEQYF; DNA: TGTGCCAGCAGCTTAGACGGGACAGGGAGGTACGAGCAGTACTTC
size: -; D: TRBD2; J: TRBJ2-5; V: TRBV11-1; CDR3: CASSSPLAGAETQYF; DNA: TGTGCCAGCAGCTCCCCACTAGCGGGGGCAGAGACCCAGTACTTC
size: once; D: -; J: TRBJ1-3; V: TRBV30; CDR3: CAWSGKLGAGNTIYF; DNA: TGTGCCTGGAGTGGGAAGCTGGGGGCTGGAAACACCATATATTTT
size: -; D: TRBD1; J: TRBJ1-1; V: TRBV25-1; CDR3: CASNRQGVNKTEAFF; DNA: TGTGCCAGCAACCGACAGGGAGTCAATAAGACTGAAGCTTTCTTT
size: -; D: -; J: TRBJ2-1; V: TRBV15; CDR3: CATSMRVSYNEQFF; DNA: TGTGCCACCAGCATGCGGGTGTCCTACAATGAGCAGTTCTTC
size: once; D: -; J: TRBJ2-7; V: TRBV5-4; CDR3: CASSLQGLLGEQYF; DNA: TGTGCCAGCAGCTTGCAGGGGTTGTTAGGCGAGCAGTACTTC
size: -; D: -; J: TRBJ1-6; V: TRBV28; CDR3: CASRQGSSYNSPLHF; DNA: TGTGCCAGCAGACAAGGGAGCTCCTATAATTCACCCCTCCACTTT
size: -; D: -; J: TRBJ1-2; V: TRBV6-1; CDR3: CASRTPPPNYGYTF; DNA: TGTGCCAGCAGGACCCCGCCCCCTAACTATGGCTACACCTTC
size: -; D: -; J: TRBJ2-7; V: TRBV18; CDR3: CASSTRSLYEQYF; DNA: TGTGCCAGCTCTACCAGGAGCCTCTACGAGCAGTACTTC
size: -; D: TRBD2; J: TRBJ2-5; V: TRBV18; CDR3: CASSPSTSGSRGETQYF; DNA: TGTGCCAGCTCACCTTCGACTAGCGGGAGTAGGGGAGAGACCCAGTACTTC
size: -; D: TRBD2; J: TRBJ2-7; V: TRBV11-2; CDR3: CASSSGGGYEQYF; DNA: TGTGCCAGCAGCTCGGGGGGAGGCTACGAGCAGTACTTC
size: -; D: TRBD1; J: TRBJ1-2; V: TRBV7-3; CDR3: CASSLTGGAGYGYTF; DNA: TGTGCCAGCAGCCTAACAGGGGGCGCCGGCTATGGCTACACCTTC
size: -; D: -; J: TRBJ1-1; V: TRBV30; CDR3: CASGRLNTEAFF; DNA: TGTGCCTCCGGACGGTTGAACACTGAAGCTTTCTTT